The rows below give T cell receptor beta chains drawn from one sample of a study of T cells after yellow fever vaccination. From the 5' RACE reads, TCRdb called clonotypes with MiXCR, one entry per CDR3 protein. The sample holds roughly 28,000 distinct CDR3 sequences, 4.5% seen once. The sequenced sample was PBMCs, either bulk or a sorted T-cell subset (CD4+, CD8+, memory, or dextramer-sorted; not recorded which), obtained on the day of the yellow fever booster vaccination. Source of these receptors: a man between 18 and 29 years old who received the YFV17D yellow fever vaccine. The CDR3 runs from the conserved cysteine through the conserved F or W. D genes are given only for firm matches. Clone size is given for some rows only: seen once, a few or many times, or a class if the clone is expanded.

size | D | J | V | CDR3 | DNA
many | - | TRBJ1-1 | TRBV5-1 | CASSWGRYTEAFF | TGCGCCAGCAGCTGGGGACGGTACACTGAAGCTTTCTTT
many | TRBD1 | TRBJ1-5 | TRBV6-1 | CASSGDRVQHF | TGTGCCAGCAGTGGGGACAGAGTCCAGCATTTT
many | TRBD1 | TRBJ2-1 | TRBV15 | CATGRGQGPDEQFF | TGTGCCACCGGTCGGGGACAGGGTCCGGATGAGCAGTTCTTC
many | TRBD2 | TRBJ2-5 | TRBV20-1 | CSATPFSGGGSQETQYF | TGCAGTGCCACTCCCTTTAGCGGGGGAGGATCCCAAGAGACCCAGTACTTC
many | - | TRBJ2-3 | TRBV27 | CASSQYPLTDTQYF | TGTGCCAGCAGTCAATACCCCCTCACAGATACGCAGTATTTT
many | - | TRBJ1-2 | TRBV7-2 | CASSLVWGYTF | TGTGCCAGCAGCTTAGTTTGGGGCTACACCTTC
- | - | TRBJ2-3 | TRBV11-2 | CASSSQAITSTDTQYF | TGTGCCAGCAGCTCCCAAGCTATTACTAGCACAGATACGCAGTATTTT
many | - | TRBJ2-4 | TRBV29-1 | CSVETGEDIIQYF | TGCAGCGTTGAGACTGGGGAGGATATTATTCAGTACTTC
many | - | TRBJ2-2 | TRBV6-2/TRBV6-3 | CASSYSGTYQNTGELFF | TGTGCCAGCAGTTACTCGGGGACATATCAGAACACCGGGGAGCTGTTTTTT
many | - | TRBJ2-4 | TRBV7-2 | CASSLSQGGNIQYF | TGTGCCAGCAGCTTAAGCCAGGGCGGAAACATTCAGTACTTC
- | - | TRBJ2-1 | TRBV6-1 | CASDSNLRLYNEQFF | TGTGCCAGCGATTCGAACCTTCGGCTCTACAATGAGCAGTTCTTC
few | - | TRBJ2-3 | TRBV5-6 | CASSSYDTQYF | TGTGCCAGCAGCTCCTATGATACGCAGTATTTT
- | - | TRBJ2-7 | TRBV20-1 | CSARSGVDEQYF | TGCAGTGCTAGATCAGGGGTGGACGAGCAGTACTTC
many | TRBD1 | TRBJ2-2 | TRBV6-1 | CASRGTGQRVGELFF | TGTGCCAGCAGGGGGACAGGGCAACGTGTCGGGGAGCTGTTTTTT
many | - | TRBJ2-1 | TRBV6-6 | CASSYSIQLDSPYNEQFF | TGTGCCAGCAGTTACTCGATCCAGTTGGACAGCCCGTACAATGAGCAGTTCTTC
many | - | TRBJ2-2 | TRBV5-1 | CASSLIRGARTGELFF | TGCGCCAGCAGCTTGATCCGGGGGGCGCGCACCGGGGAGCTGTTTTTT
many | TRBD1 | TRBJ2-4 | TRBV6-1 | CASSEAQGTGGDIQYF | TGTGCCAGCAGTGAAGCGCAGGGGACAGGGGGCGACATTCAGTACTTC
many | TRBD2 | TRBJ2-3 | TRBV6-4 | CASSDGVGGAPDTQYF | TGTGCCAGCAGTGACGGGGTCGGGGGGGCCCCAGATACGCAGTATTTT
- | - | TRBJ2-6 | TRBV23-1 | CASSQSRLSPGTGANVLTF | TGCGCCAGCAGTCAATCGAGGCTTTCCCCGGGGACTGGGGCCAACGTCCTGACTTTC
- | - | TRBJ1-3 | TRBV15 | CATSRDLGRSSGNTIYF | TGTGCCACCAGCAGAGATCTGGGCAGGAGCTCTGGAAACACCATATATTTT
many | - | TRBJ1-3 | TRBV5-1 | CASSLGITSGNTIYF | TGCGCCAGCAGCTTGGGGATTACCTCTGGAAACACCATATATTTT
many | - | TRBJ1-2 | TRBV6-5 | CASSYSGRVGYGYTF | TGTGCCAGCAGTTACTCTGGACGGGTTGGCTATGGCTACACCTTC
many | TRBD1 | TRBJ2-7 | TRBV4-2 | CASSQVFGAGGYEQYF | TGTGCCAGCAGCCAAGTTTTCGGGGCAGGGGGCTACGAGCAGTACTTC
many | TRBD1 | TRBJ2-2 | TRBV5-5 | CASSSGTDPNTGELFF | TGTGCCAGCAGTTCAGGGACAGACCCGAACACCGGGGAGCTGTTTTTT
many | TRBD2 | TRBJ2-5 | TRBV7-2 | CASSRGGTRTQYF | TGTGCCAGCAGCCGAGGTGGGACTAGAACCCAGTACTTC
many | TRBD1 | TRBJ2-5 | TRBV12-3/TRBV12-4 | CASSPGTGGETQYF | TGTGCCAGCAGTCCAGGGACAGGGGGGGAGACCCAGTACTTC
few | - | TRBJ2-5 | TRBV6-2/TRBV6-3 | CASSLLGEETQYF | TGTGCCAGCTCCCTGCTTGGAGAAGAGACCCAGTACTTC
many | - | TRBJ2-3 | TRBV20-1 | CSARKHSTDTQYF | TGCAGTGCTAGGAAGCACTCCACAGATACGCAGTATTTT